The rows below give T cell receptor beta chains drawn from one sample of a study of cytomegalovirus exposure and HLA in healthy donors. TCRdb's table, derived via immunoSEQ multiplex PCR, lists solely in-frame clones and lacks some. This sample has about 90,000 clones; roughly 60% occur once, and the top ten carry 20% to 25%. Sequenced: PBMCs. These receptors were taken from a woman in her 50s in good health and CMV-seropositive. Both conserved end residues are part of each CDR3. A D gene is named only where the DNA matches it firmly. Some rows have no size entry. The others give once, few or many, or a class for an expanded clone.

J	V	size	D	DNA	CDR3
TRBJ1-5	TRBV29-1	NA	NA	TGCAGCGTACGGACAGACAATCAGCCCCAGCATTTT	CSVRTDNQPQHF
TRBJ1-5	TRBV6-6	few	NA	TGTGCCAGCAGTTTCCCGGACAGTAGCAATCAGCCCCAGCATTTT	CASSFPDSSNQPQHF
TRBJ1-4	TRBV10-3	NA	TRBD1	TGTGCCATCAGTGAGGGGGACAGTACTAATGAAAAACTGTTTTTT	CAISEGDSTNEKLFF
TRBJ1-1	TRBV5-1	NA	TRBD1	TGCGCCAGCAGCTTGGGGACAGGAGACCTGAACACTGAAGCTTTCTTT	CASSLGTGDLNTEAFF
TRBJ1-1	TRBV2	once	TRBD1	TGTGCCAGCAGAGGGGACAGGGACACTGAAGCTTTCTTT	CASRGDRDTEAFF
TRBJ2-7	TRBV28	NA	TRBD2	TGTGCCAGCAGTCCTCCTGAGCGGGGCCTCTACGAGCAGTACTTC	CASSPPERGLYEQYF
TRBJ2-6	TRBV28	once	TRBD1	TGTGCCAGCAGTTTTGGAGGGACAGGTGGGGCCAACGTCCTGACTTTC	CASSFGGTGGANVLTF
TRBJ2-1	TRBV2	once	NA	TGTGCCAGCAGTGAATACATCTACAATGAGCAGTTCTTC	CASSEYIYNEQFF
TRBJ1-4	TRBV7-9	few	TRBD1	TGTGCCAGCAGCTCGAGAAACAGGGGTGAAAAACTGTTTTTT	CASSSRNRGEKLFF
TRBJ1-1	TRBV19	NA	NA	TGTGCCAGTAGTCTCGAGGCGAACACTGAAGCTTTCTTT	CASSLEANTEAFF
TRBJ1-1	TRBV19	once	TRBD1	TGTGCCAGTAGTAGAGGACAGGGTTGGACTGAAGCTTTCTTT	CASSRGQGWTEAFF
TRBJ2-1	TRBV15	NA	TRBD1	TGTGCCACCAGCAGAGATTCGACAGGGTGGTACAATGAGCAGTTCTTC	CATSRDSTGWYNEQFF
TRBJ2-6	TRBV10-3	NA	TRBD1	TGTGCCATCAGAGGAAACAGGGGTTCTGGGGCCAACGTCCTGACTTTC	CAIRGNRGSGANVLTF
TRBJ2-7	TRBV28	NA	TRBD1	TGTGCCAGCAGTTTAAATCCGGGACAGGGAAGCTACGAGCAGTACTTC	CASSLNPGQGSYEQYF
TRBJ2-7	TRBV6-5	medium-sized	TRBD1	TGTGCCAGCAGTTCCCCGGGACAGGGGGCCCACGAGCAGTACTTC	CASSSPGQGAHEQYF
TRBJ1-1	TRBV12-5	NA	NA	TGTGCTAGTGGTTTGGGCGACTTGAACACTGAAGCTTTCTTT	CASGLGDLNTEAFF
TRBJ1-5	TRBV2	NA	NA	TGTGCCAGCAACAAATACGAGGGGGGGTCTCAGCCCCAGCATTTT	CASNKYEGGSQPQHF
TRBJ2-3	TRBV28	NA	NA	TGTGCCAGCAGTTCAAATTTTTCCCCTCCCGGAGAAACTTCAGATACGCAGTATTTT	CASSSNFSPPGETSDTQYF
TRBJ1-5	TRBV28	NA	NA	TGTGCCAGCAGTTTATTAAAGGGGGGCAATCAGCCCCAGCATTTT	CASSLLKGGNQPQHF
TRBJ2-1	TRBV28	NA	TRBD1	TGTGCCAGCACTCAGACAGGGGACAGGGCCCACAATGAGCAGTTCTTC	CASTQTGDRAHNEQFF
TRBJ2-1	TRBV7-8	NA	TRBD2	TGTGCCAGCAGCTCAGGACTAGCGGACTCGAGCTCCTACAATGAGCAGTTCTTC	CASSSGLADSSSYNEQFF
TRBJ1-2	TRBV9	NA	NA	TGTGCCAGCAGCGTCCTACAGGGAGACGGCTACACCTTC	CASSVLQGDGYTF
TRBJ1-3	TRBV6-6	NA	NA	TGTGCCAGCAGTTACTCCAGTGGAAACACCATATATTTT	CASSYSSGNTIYF
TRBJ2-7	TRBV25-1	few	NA	TGTGCCAGCAGTTACTCTGGGAGCGACGAGCAGTACTTC	CASSYSGSDEQYF
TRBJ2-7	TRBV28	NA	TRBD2	TGTGCCAGCAGTTTAGGGTCTAGCGGGGGTTACGAGCAGTACTTC	CASSLGSSGGYEQYF
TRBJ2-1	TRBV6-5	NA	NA	TGTGCCAGCAGTTACTCATTGAGAGATGAGCAGTTCTTC	CASSYSLRDEQFF
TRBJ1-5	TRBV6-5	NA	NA	TGTGCCAGCAGTTTTCAGGCAGCTCAGCCCCAGCATTTT	CASSFQAAQPQHF
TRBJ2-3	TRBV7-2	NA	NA	TGTGCCAGCAGCTTAAGGGGCCCCACAGATACGCAGTATTTT	CASSLRGPTDTQYF
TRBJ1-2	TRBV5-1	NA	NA	TGCGCCAGCAGCTCGGAGGAAAACTATGGCTACACCTTC	CASSSEENYGYTF
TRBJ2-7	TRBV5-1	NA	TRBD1	TGCGCCAGCAGTCCCGGACAGGGAGGAGGTTCCTACGAGCAGTACTTC	CASSPGQGGGSYEQYF
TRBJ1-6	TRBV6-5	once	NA	TGTGCCAGCAGTTCTCCGACAAGTCATAATTCACCCCTCCACTTT	CASSSPTSHNSPLHF
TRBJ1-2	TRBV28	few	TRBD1	TGTGCCAGCACCTACGGACAGGGGGCGGATGGCTACACCTTC	CASTYGQGADGYTF
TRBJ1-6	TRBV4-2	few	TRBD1	TGTGCCAGCAGCGAAGGGGGCAGGTTCTTTGGTTCACCCCTCCACTTT	CASSEGGRFFGSPLHF
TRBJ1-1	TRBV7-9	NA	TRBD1	TGTGCCAGCAGCGTCGACAGGGGAGTTCCTGAAGCTTTCTTT	CASSVDRGVPEAFF
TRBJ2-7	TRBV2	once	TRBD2	TGTGCCAGCAGGTATAGCGGGGGATCCTCCTACGAGCAGTACTTC	CASRYSGGSSYEQYF
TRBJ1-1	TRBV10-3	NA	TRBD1	TGTGCCATCAGTGAGTTTACAGGGGGTAGAGGTAGCACTGAAGCTTTCTTT	CAISEFTGGRGSTEAFF
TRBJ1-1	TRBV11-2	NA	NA	TGTGCCAGCAGCCTATTCTTAAAGGAGACTGAAGCTTTCTTT	CASSLFLKETEAFF
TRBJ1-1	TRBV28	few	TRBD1	TGTGCCAGCAGTCCCCGGACAGGGTGGAGCACTGAAGCTTTCTTT	CASSPRTGWSTEAFF
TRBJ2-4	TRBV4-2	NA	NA	TGTGCCAGCAGCCAAGGACAGCTAGCCAAAAACATTCAGTACTTC	CASSQGQLAKNIQYF
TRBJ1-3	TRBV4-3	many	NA	TGCGCCAGCAGCCAAGATGGGAGGGGGGGGGCAGGAAACACCATATATTTT	CASSQDGRGGAGNTIYF
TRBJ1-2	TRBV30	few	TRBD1	TGTGCCTGGACACAGGGGGCACTTGGCTACACCTTC	CAWTQGALGYTF
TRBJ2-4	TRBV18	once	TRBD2	TGTGCCAGCTCACCGGGACTAGCGGGACTTCAGTACTTC	CASSPGLAGLQYF
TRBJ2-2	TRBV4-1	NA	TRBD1	TGCGCCAGCAGCCAAGGGTTAAGACAGGGGGCGAACACCGGGGAGCTGTTTTTT	CASSQGLRQGANTGELFF
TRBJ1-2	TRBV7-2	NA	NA	TGTGCCAGCAGCTTATGGGGGGGTCTGATAAGAGGCTATGGCTACACCTTC	CASSLWGGLIRGYGYTF
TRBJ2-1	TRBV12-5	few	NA	TGTGCTAGTGGTTATAACCGGGACTCCACTCAGTTCTTC	CASGYNRDSTQFF
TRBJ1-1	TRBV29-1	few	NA	TGCAGCGTTGTAGGGGACACCGTTCTTTTGAACACTGAAGCTTTCTTT	CSVVGDTVLLNTEAFF
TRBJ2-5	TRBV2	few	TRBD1	TGTGCCAGCGGATTTAACAGGGGAGAGACCCAGTACTTC	CASGFNRGETQYF
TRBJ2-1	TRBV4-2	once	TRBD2	TGTGCCAGCAGCCAAGCCGTGGGAGTGGGGGCTAGCGGGGTCTCCTACAATGAGCAGTTCTTC	CASSQAVGVGASGVSYNEQFF
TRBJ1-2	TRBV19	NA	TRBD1	TGTGCCAGTAGTGGACAGGACTTCAACTATGGCTACACCTTC	CASSGQDFNYGYTF
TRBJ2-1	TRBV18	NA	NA	TGTGCCAGCTCACCACCGCTAAGCTCCTACAATGAGCAGTTCTTC	CASSPPLSSYNEQFF
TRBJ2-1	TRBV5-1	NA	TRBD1	TGCGCCAGCAGCTTGGCCGGGACAGGGGGGGACAATGAGCAGTTCTTC	CASSLAGTGGDNEQFF